The present entry profiles one T cell receptor beta chain with its context. No antigen is known for it. The primer mix had 60 Vbeta and 13 Jbeta primers. As originally analysed: A later analysis tallied approximately 87 million unique TCR beta chains, about 12 million of them shared. Sequenced by immunoSEQ multiplex PCR; TCRdb stores in-frame clones only, minus some. The V and J calls and clone size were taken over from that table, and D and trimming were inferred from the DNA. Among 73,000 or so clones listed, 81% were seen once. The data stem from a study of cytomegalovirus exposure and HLA in healthy donors. Study results and limitations: In an earlier analysis, about 87% or about 30%: the productive usage of most TCR beta V segments. In a later analysis, an Asian-associated ancestry cluster reportedly showed fewer N-insertions than the roughly 710-donor mean. Certain sequence variants were highly shared and formed a cluster, and this cluster was likely a sequencing artifact.

This clonotype was obtained from a human donor in good health. The specimen sequenced was PBMCs.

CDR3 DNA sequence: TGTGCCAGCACACCACTAGCGGGGGGCTGGACCGGGGAGCTGTTTTTT. Translation: CASTPLAGGWTGELFF. The V call is TRBV28, the J call TRBJ2-2, with 12 bases aligning to TRBD2. V was clipped by 7 bases and J by 5 bases; unmatched bases: 8. The CDR3 consists of 16 residues. Germline CDR1 reads MDHEN; CDR2 reads SYDVKM.